These 10 T cell receptor beta chains originate from one sample sequenced in a study of shared clonotypes between healthy human individuals. Using immunoSEQ multiplex PCR, the repertoire was profiled, and TCRdb retains in-frame clones only, with some absent. The sample includes about 490,000 clones, 76% seen only once; the top ten take 13%. The sample taken for sequencing was PBMCs. The source of these receptors is a woman aged 40 to 49 in good health. Some clones in this sample may be carry-over from other donors' samples.

The genes are TRBV4-1 and TRBJ2-1; 12 bases are shared with TRBD2. The germline CDR1 and CDR2 sequences are MGHRA and YSYEKL. V gave up 4 bases and J gave up 5 bases; unmatched junction bases: 3. This CDR3 has 15 amino acids. CDR3 sequence: CASSPTSGSHNEQFF. The CDR3 DNA follows: TGCGCCAGCAGCCCGACTAGCGGGAGCCACAATGAGCAGTTCTTC.

The chain recombines TRBV10-2 with TRBJ2-1; 11 bases map to TRBD2. Unmatched junction bases numbered 10, after V lost 6 bases and J lost 9 bases. This CDR3 region has 15 residues. Germline CDR1 and CDR2: WSHSY and SAAADI. The CDR3 DNA is TGCGCCAGCAGAAAAATAGCGGGAGGGCCGGGTGAGCAGTTCTTC. Amino acids: CASRKIAGGPGEQFF.

As concerns this clone: The junction departs from the called germline gene at one end, perhaps through a read error. The chain joins TRBV5-5 to TRBJ2-7; 8 bases are a match to TRBD2. CDR3 size: 16 residues. CDR1 SGHKS and CDR2 YYEKEE come from the germline V gene (reference sequence). In nucleotides, the CDR3 is TGTGCCAGCAACTTGCTTCCTTCTAGCGGGTCCTACGAGCAGTACTTC. Protein product: CASNLLPSSGSYEQYF.

This clone was recorded once. The rearrangement links TRBV30 to TRBJ2-7, with no clear D. Germline V gene lookup returns CDR1 GTSNPN and CDR2 SVGIG (reference sequence). V was pared by 2 bases and J by 2 bases, with 13 bases between. CDR3 length: 14 amino acids. The CDR3 coding sequence is TGTGCCTGGAGTTATGGCAGGCCTGCCTACGAGCAGTACTTC. Its protein product is CAWSYGRPAYEQYF.

The CDR3 sequence: CASSELLAGGTFLYNEQFF. The CDR3 DNA reads as TGTGCCAGCAGCGAACTACTAGCGGGAGGAACTTTTCTCTACAATGAGCAGTTCTTC. The chain couples TRBV7-8 to TRBJ2-1, with 12 nucleotides matching TRBD2. The V segment lost 5 bases and the J segment 3 bases; nucleotides outside the gene matches: 14. The CDR3 runs 19 residues. CDR1 and CDR2 (germline): SGHVS, FQNEAQ.

Written as DNA, the CDR3 is TGTGCCTGGAGCAGGGGGACCTATGGCTACACCTTC. Translation gives CAWSRGTYGYTF. The chain has TRBV30 and TRBJ1-2; TRBD1 matches 7 bases. CDR1 GTSNPN and CDR2 SVGIG come from the germline V gene (reference sequence). The CDR3 loop spans 12 amino acids. V dropped 3 bases and J dropped 4; count of bases not matched to a gene: 2.

J is TRBJ2-7 and V is TRBV5-1, with 9 bases matching TRBD2. V shed 0 bases, J shed 5 bases, and the junction held 6 bases outside the gene matches. This CDR3 region has 15 residues. Germline CDR1 and CDR2: SGHRS and YFSETQ. The CDR3 protein is CASSLGGSGSNEQYF. In nucleotides, the CDR3 is TGCGCCAGCAGCTTGGGGGGTAGCGGGAGTAACGAGCAGTACTTC.

This clone occurred a few times. The J gene is TRBJ1-1, the V gene TRBV7-6, with D unclear. Germline V gives CDR1 SGHVS, CDR2 FNYEAQ. The CDR3 runs 15 residues. V lost 0 bases, J lost 4 bases, and 12 bases lay in between. CDR3 region: CASSLAPFPSTEAFF. CDR3 DNA: TGTGCCAGCAGCTTAGCTCCCTTCCCCAGCACTGAAGCTTTCTTT.

V is TRBV28 and J is TRBJ1-2, with D perhaps TRBD1 (6 bases). CDR1 and CDR2 (germline): MDHEN, SYDVKM. CDR3 length: 15 residues. The V and J ends lost 7 bases and 7 bases respectively, with 22 bases between them. The CDR3 here is CASTLAPGGAAGYTF. CDR3 DNA sequence: TGTGCCAGCACCCTAGCCCCCGGGGGCGCAGCTGGCTACACCTTC.

This clone was counted between two and nine times. The chain has TRBV6-6 and TRBJ2-7; 7 bases are shared with TRBD1. Germline CDR1 is MNHNY and CDR2 is SVGAGI (reference sequence). The V and J ends lost 3 bases and 2 bases, in that order; junction bases with no gene match: 7. The CDR3 sequence is 15 residues long. The chain's CDR3 is CASSYGKQGTYEQYF. The CDR3 DNA reads as TGTGCCAGCAGTTATGGGAAACAGGGGACCTACGAGCAGTACTTC.